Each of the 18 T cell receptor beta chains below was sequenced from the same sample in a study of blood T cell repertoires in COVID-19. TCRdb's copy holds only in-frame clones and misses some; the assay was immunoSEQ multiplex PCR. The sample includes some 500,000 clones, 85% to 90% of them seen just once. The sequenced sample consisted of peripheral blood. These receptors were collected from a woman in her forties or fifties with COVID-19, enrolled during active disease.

The CDR3 sequence: CASSLVPGQVQFANEKLFF. Written as DNA, the CDR3 is TGTGCCAGCAGCTTAGTGCCGGGACAGGTCCAATTCGCTAATGAAAAACTGTTTTTT. This chain joins TRBV7-6 and TRBJ1-4; the match to TRBD1 covers 8 bases. Germline values: CDR1 SGHVS, CDR2 FNYEAQ. The junction had 13 bases not matched to a gene; V was cut back by 1 base and J by 3 bases. The CDR3 length is 19 residues.

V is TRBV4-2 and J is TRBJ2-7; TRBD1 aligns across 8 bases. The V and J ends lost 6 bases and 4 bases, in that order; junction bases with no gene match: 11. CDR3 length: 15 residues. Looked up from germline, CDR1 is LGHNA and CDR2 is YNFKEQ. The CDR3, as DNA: TGTGCCAGCAGTACCGACAGGGGTACTGTGTACGAGCAGTACTTC. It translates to CASSTDRGTVYEQYF.

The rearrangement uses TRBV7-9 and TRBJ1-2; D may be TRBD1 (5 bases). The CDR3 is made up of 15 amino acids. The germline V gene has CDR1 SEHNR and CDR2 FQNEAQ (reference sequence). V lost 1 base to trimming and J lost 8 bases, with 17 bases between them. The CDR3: CASSLGTGSPRGYTF. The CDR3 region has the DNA TGTGCCAGCAGCTTAGGCACAGGATCCCCCAGGGGCTACACCTTC.

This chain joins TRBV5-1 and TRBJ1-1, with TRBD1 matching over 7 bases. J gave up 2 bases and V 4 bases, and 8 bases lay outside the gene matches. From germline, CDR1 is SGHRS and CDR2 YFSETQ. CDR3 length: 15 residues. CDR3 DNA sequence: TGCGCCAGCAGCCGACTGACAGGGTCAAACACTGAAGCTTTCTTT. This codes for CASSRLTGSNTEAFF.

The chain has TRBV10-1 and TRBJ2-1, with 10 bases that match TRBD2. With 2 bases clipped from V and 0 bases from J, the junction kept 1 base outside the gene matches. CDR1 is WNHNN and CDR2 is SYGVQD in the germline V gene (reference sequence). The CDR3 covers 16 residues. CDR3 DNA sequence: TGCGCCAGCAGTGAGAAGCGGGGGGGCTCCTACAATGAGCAGTTCTTC. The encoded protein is CASSEKRGGSYNEQFF.

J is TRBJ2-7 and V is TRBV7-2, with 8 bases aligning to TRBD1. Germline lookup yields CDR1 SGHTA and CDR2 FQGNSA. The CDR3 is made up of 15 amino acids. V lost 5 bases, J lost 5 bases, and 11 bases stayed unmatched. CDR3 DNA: TGTGCCAGCAGCAATCGACAGGGGTCCCGACACGAGCAGTACTTC. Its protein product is CASSNRQGSRHEQYF.

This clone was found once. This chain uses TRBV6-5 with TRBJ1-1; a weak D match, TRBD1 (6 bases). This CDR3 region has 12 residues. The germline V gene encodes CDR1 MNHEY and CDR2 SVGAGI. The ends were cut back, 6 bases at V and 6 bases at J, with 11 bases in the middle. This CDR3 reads CASSRGGAEAFF. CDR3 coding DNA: TGTGCCAGCAGCAGGGGAGGGGCTGAAGCTTTCTTT.

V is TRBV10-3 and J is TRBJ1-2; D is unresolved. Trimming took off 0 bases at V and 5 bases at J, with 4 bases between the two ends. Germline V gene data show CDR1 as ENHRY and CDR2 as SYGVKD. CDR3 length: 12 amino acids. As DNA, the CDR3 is TGTGCCATCAGTGAGTCTGAGTATGGCTACACCTTC. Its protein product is CAISESEYGYTF.

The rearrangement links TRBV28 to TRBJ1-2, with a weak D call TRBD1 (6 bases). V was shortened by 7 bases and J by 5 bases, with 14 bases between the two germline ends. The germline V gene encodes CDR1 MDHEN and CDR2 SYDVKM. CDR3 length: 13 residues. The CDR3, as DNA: TGTGCCAGCACCCCAGAGGGGGGGTATGGCTACACCTTC. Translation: CASTPEGGYGYTF.

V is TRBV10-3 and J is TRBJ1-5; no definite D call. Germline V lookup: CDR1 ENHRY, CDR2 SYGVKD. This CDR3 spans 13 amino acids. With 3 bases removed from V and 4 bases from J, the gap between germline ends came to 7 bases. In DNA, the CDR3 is TGTGCCATCAGTGATGAGGGAAATCAGCCCCAGCATTTT. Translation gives CAISDEGNQPQHF.

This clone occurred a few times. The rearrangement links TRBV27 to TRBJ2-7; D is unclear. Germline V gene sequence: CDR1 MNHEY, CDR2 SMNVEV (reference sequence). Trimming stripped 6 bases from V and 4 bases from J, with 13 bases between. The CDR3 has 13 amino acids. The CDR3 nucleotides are TGTGCCAGCAGCCCCATGGCAGGATACGAGCAGTACTTC. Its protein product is CASSPMAGYEQYF.

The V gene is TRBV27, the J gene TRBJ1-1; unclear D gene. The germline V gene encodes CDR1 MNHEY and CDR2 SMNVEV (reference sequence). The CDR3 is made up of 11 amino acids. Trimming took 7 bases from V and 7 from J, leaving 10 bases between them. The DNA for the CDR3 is TGTGCCAGCATTTGGGCCGGTGAAGCTTTCTTT. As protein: CASIWAGEAFF.

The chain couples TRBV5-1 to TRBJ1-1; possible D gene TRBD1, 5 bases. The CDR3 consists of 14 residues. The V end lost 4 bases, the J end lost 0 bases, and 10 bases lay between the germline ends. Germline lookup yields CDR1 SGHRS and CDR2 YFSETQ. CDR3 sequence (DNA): TGCGCCAGCAGCCCCGGGGGATTGAACACTGAAGCTTTCTTT. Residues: CASSPGGLNTEAFF.

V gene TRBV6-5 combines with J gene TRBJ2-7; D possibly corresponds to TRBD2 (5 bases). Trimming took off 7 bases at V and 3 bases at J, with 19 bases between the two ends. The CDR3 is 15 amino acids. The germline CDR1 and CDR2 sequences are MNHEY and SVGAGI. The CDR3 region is CASTLEPGSHYEQYF. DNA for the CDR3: TGTGCCAGCACTTTAGAACCGGGGTCACACTACGAGCAGTACTTC.

The CDR3, as DNA: TGTGCCATAGGGACAGGGGGCACTGAAGCTTTCTTT. This translates into CAIGTGGTEAFF. The chain combines TRBV10-3 with TRBJ1-1; 11 positions agree with TRBD1. Per germline, CDR1 ENHRY and CDR2 SYGVKD. Losses at the gene ends were 9 bases for V and 4 bases for J; bases not matched to a gene: 1. The CDR3 covers 12 residues.

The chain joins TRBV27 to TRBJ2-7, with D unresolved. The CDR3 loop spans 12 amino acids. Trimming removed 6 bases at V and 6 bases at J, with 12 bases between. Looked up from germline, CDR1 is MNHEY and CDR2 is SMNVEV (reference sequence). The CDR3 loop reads CASRRTTSEQYF. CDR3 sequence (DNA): TGTGCCAGCAGAAGAACTACTTCCGAGCAGTACTTC.

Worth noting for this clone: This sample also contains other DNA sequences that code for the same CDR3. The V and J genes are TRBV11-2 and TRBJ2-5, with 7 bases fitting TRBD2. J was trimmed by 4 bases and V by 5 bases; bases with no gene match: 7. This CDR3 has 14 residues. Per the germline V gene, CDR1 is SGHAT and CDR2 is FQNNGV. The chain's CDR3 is CASSPLGGRETQYF. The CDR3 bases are TGTGCCAGCAGCCCTCTGGGGGGGAGAGAGACCCAGTACTTC. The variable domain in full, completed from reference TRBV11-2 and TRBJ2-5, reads EAGVAQSPRYKIIEKRQSVAFWCNPISGHATLYWYQQILGQGPKLLIQFQNNGVVDDSQLPKDRFSAERLKGVDSTLKIQPAKLEDSAVYLCASSPLGGRETQYFGPGTRLLVL.

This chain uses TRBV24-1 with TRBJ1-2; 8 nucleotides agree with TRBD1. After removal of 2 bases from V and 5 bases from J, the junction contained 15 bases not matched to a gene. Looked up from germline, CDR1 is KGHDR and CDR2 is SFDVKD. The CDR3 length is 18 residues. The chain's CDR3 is CATSDSTGTGPVFYGYTF. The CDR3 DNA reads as TGTGCCACCAGTGATTCGACCGGGACAGGACCAGTTTTTTATGGCTACACCTTC.